This T cell receptor beta chain stems from a study of shared T cell receptors in the human thymus. This clone was seen a single time. Germline CDR1 LNHDA, CDR2 SQIVND (reference sequence). Trimming left V 4 bases short and J 0 bases short, with 13 bases between. The CDR3 length is 17 residues. Sequencing used immunoSEQ multiplex PCR; TCRdb keeps in-frame clones, though not all of them. The table lists 700,000 or so clones, around 85% of them singletons. The sample also formed part of further work on human thymus T cells.

The TCR sequence derives from a girl less than two years old with a congenital heart defect. The chain employs TRBV19 and TRBJ1-6; maybe TRBD1 (6 bases). Material: thymocytes. CDR3 sequence reads: CASSNTGTSSYNSPLHF. The DNA of the CDR3 is TGTGCCAGTAGTAATACAGGGACCAGCTCCTATAATTCACCCCTCCACTTT.